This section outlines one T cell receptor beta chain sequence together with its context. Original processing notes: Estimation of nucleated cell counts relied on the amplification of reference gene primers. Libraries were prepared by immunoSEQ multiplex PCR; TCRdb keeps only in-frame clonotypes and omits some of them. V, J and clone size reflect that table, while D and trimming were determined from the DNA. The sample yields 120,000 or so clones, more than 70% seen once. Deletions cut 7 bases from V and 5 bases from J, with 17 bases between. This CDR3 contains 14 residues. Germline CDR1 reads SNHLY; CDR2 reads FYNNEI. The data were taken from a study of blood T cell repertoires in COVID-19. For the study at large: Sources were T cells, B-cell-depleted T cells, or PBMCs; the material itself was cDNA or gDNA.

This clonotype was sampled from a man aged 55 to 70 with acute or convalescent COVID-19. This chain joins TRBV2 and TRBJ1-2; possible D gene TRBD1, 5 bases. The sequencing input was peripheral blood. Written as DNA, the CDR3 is TGTGCCAGCAAGGAGTGGGCAGGGCCATATGGCTACACCTTC. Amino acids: CASKEWAGPYGYTF. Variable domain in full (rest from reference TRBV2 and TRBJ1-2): EPEVTQTPSHQVTQMGQEVILRCVPISNHLYFYWYRQILGQKVEFLVSFYNNEISEKSEIFDDQFSVERPDGSNFTLKIRSTKLEDSAMYFCASKEWAGPYGYTFGSGTRLTVV.